The 11 T cell receptor beta chains given below trace back to one sample, sequenced in a study of blood T cell repertoires in COVID-19. Here immunoSEQ multiplex PCR was the method, and the copy in TCRdb shows in-frame clones only, minus some. The sample lists hundreds of thousands of clones, roughly nine tenths seen once, with approximately 5% in the top ten. The sample comprised PBMCs or T cells enriched from blood (not recorded which). The receptors stem from a man aged 60 to 75 who had recovered from COVID-19.

This rearrangement joins TRBV7-3 to TRBJ2-2; perhaps TRBD2 as D (6 bases). The CDR3 has 15 amino acids. With 0 bases removed from V and 3 bases from J, the gap between germline ends came to 8 bases. Germline V gene lookup returns CDR1 SGHTA and CDR2 FQGTGA. In DNA, the CDR3 is TGTGCCAGCAGCTTAACTAGCGGCTACACCGGGGAGCTGTTTTTT. Translating gives CASSLTSGYTGELFF.

The J gene is TRBJ2-1, the V gene TRBV11-2; 16 nucleotides line up with TRBD2. V shed 4 bases and J 8 bases; nucleotides not matched to a gene: 11. This CDR3 contains 18 residues. Germline CDR1 is SGHAT and CDR2 is FQNNGV. CDR3 amino acids: CASSSPGLAGGPSDEQFF. The CDR3 nucleotides read TGTGCCAGCAGCTCCCCGGGACTAGCGGGAGGGCCCTCGGATGAGCAGTTCTTC.

The CDR3 bases are TGTGCCAGCAGTAATCTTCAAACGGGCAATCAGCCCCAGCATTTT. Translation gives CASSNLQTGNQPQHF. The chain links TRBV28 to TRBJ1-5, with D uncertain. With 5 bases removed from V and 2 bases from J, the gap between germline ends came to 13 bases. The germline gives CDR1 MDHEN, CDR2 SYDVKM. This CDR3 spans 15 amino acids.

This clone showed up just a few times. Other DNA sequences in the sample encode the same CDR3. J is TRBJ2-1 and V is TRBV5-1, with TRBD1 as a possible D gene (6 bases). The CDR3 spans 14 residues. Germline CDR1 is SGHRS and CDR2 is YFSETQ. V gave up 0 bases and J gave up 4 bases, with 8 bases separating them. Written as DNA, the CDR3 is TGCGCCAGCAGCTTGGGGCAGGGGTACAATGAGCAGTTCTTC. Translated, it gives CASSLGQGYNEQFF.

J is TRBJ1-4 and V is TRBV28, with TRBD1 matching over 10 bases. This CDR3 comprises 14 residues. V lost 7 bases and J lost 3; bases outside the gene matches: 2. The germline CDR1 and CDR2 sequences are MDHEN and SYDVKM. The CDR3 DNA follows: TGTGCCAGCAACGGACAGGGGGCTAATGAAAAACTGTTTTTT. The encoded protein is CASNGQGANEKLFF.

This rearrangement joins TRBV5-6 to TRBJ2-7; weak D call: TRBD2 (6 bases). Germline V gives CDR1 SGHDT, CDR2 YYEEEE. Trimming pared 4 bases from V and 0 bases from J, leaving 11 bases between. This CDR3 has 14 residues. CDR3 protein: CASSTGLNSYEQYF. The CDR3 nucleotides are TGTGCCAGCAGCACGGGACTGAACTCCTACGAGCAGTACTTC. Based on the CDR3 plus reference TRBV5-6 and TRBJ2-7, the full variable domain is DAGVTQSPTHLIKTRGQQVTLRCSPKSGHDTVSWYQQALGQGPQFIFQYYEEEERQRGNFPDRFSGHQFPNYSSELNVNALLLGDSALYLCASSTGLNSYEQYFGPGTRLTVT.

The chain joins TRBV4-2 to TRBJ2-3; 7 bases match TRBD1. The CDR3 has 12 amino acids. V trimming: 7 bases; J trimming: 4 bases; junction bases outside the gene matches: 2. Germline CDR1 and CDR2: LGHNA and YNFKEQ. CDR3 DNA sequence: TGTGCCAGCACTCAGGGGGCAGATACGCAGTATTTT. Translated, it gives CASTQGADTQYF.

This chain joins TRBV5-8 and TRBJ2-1, with 8 bases lining up with TRBD2. This CDR3 has 15 residues. The junction had 11 bases not matched to a gene; V was cut back by 5 bases and J by 7 bases. Germline V gene lookup returns CDR1 SGHTS and CDR2 YDEGEE. In DNA, the CDR3 is TGTGCCAGCAGAAACTGGGCGGGAGGAGATAATGAGCAGTTCTTC. This encodes CASRNWAGGDNEQFF.

The CDR3 coding sequence is TGCAGCGTTAAGGTGGGCTCTGAGACCCAGTACTTC. Its protein product is CSVKVGSETQYF. The J gene is TRBJ2-5, the V gene TRBV29-1; D is unclear. Per germline, CDR1 SQVTM and CDR2 ANQGSEA. The CDR3 totals 12 residues. Trimming stripped 5 bases from V and 5 bases from J, with 12 bases between.

This clone was seen only once. This rearrangement joins TRBV20-1 to TRBJ1-1; no definite D call. This CDR3 region has 11 residues. Germline CDR1 and CDR2: DFQATT and SNEGSKA (reference sequence). Trimming removed 3 bases at V and 3 bases at J, with 5 bases between. CDR3 sequence (DNA): TGCAGTGCTAGCCCGTACACTGAAGCTTTCTTT. Encoded protein: CSASPYTEAFF.

V and J are TRBV11-2 and TRBJ1-1, with TRBD1 as a possible D gene (6 bases). The V and J ends lost 6 bases and 1 base respectively, with 12 bases between them. The CDR3 contains 14 residues. CDR1 is SGHAT, CDR2 FQNNGV, per germline. DNA of the CDR3: TGTGCCAGCAGGGCCACAGGGACGAACACTGAAGCTTTCTTT. It translates to CASRATGTNTEAFF.